This entry is about one TCR beta chain. The target of this receptor is not known. Base qualities are not at hand, and no much larger clone is one base apart. The data were taken from a study of CD8+ T cells in alopecia areata (dated by TCRdb to the late 2010s). Regarding the complete study: The treated patients took part in an open-label pilot trial in which moderate-to-severe alopecia areata was treated with oral tofacitinib at 5 to 10 mg twice daily. RNA was obtained with the PAXgene miRNA kit for fixed scalp, the miRNeasy kit for PBMCs, and the RNeasy kit for mouse skin. In treated patients, disease severity was measured using the SALT score, which gives the percentage of scalp surface area affected. TCRbeta CDR3 regions were amplified by immunoSEQ multiplex PCR using 35 Vbeta forward and 13 Jbeta reverse primers. The study used high-throughput TCRbeta sequencing to examine T cell clonal expansion in alopecia areata, in both the C3H/HeJ mouse model and human patients. Patients on tofacitinib were biopsied at baseline and after 4 and 24 weeks of treatment, and several of the patients also had a later scalp biopsy. Patients stayed on tofacitinib for 6 to 18 months and then had 6 months of follow-up off drug so that delayed response and recurrence could be assessed. Scalp clonality was compared among normal scalp (n=4), patchy alopecia areata scalp (n=8), and alopecia totalis/universalis scalp (n=8). On the human side, TCRbeta sequencing was run on scalp tissue and on sorted CD4+ and CD8+ peripheral blood T cells from healthy controls and from alopecia areata patients with either patchy or totalis/universalis disease. The paper as a whole reports these results and caveats: During tofacitinib treatment, many expanded lesional clones stuck around in both scalp and blood, and this persistence may partly explain why relapse happens after treatment is stopped. Shared TCR sequences between patients were less evident than in mice, which may be partly attributable to HLA diversity in the patient population. Tofacitinib significantly lowered scalp clonality and the number of expanded CD8+ clones among the top 100 scalp clones. Because the treated cohort was small and had just a single nonresponder, larger studies are needed to establish links between baseline CD8+ expansion and response. Unlike mouse skin, where gammadelta T cells dominate, normal human skin contains resident alphabeta T cells that get sequenced too, which complicates analysis of the scalp TCR repertoire. Compared with normal scalp, lesional scalp had higher clonality and more expanded CD8+ clones, particularly in alopecia totalis/universalis, a pattern that suggests antigenic drive.

Per the publication, the time point label means: more than three weeks on oral tofacitinib. In light of the paper, this sample's treatment or condition label describes: oral pan-JAK inhibitor, 5-10 mg twice daily. Lesional scalp punch biopsies and peripheral blood were obtained from alopecia areata patients. PBMCs were isolated by density centrifugation and stained for CD3, CD4 and CD8, after which CD4+ and CD8+ T cells were sorted on a FACSAria. CDR1 and CDR2 (SGHDT, YYEEEE) derive from the germline V gene. Cut back by 1 base and 4 bases, the V and J ends lie 5 bases apart. Reading from cysteine to phenylalanine, the CDR3 counts 13 amino acids. Just CDR3 DNA is preserved here, 39 bases in frame from base 1. Library preparation employed the immunoSEQ multiplex PCR assay. RNA was extracted from all samples and reverse transcribed into cDNA, which served as template for TCR sequencing. First-strand cDNA was synthesized using SuperScript III with a 2:1 mix of oligo-dT and random hexamers. Amplification bias was assessed with a synthetic immune receptor repertoire, and residual bias was removed computationally. In the paper's pipeline: Raw reads were preprocessed for error removal, and CDR3 was defined according to IMGT conventions as running from the conserved cysteine to phenylalanine. Clonality was computed by normalizing Shannon entropy by log2 of the number of productive unique TCRs and subtracting the result from 1. CD4 or CD8 identity of scalp clones was inferred by cross-referencing scalp TCRbeta sequences with sorted blood CD4 and CD8 repertoires. Held by TCRdb, this immuneACCESS table contains in-frame sequences only and omits some clones. Under half of the omission traces to an unresolved V gene where checked; the cause of the rest is unknown. V and J calls and clone size are as listed in that table; D and trimming were resolved from the DNA. This sample comprises about 160,000 clones, around 71% of them detected only once. The biggest ten clones account for 0.75% to 0.95% of the sample.

The chain uses TRBV5-6 and TRBJ1-4, with no D gene named confidently. Sequenced here: CD4+ T cells sorted from blood, sampled at week 4, from a patient treated with tofacitinib. The source of this sequence is a human donor with alopecia areata. The nucleotides read TGTGCCAGCAGCTTGTACCGTAATGAAAAACTGTTTTTT. Translated, it gives CASSLYRNEKLFF. With the portions outside the CDR3 filled from the reference TRBV5-6 and TRBJ1-4 genes, the complete variable region becomes DAGVTQSPTHLIKTRGQQVTLRCSPKSGHDTVSWYQQALGQGPQFIFQYYEEEERQRGNFPDRFSGHQFPNYSSELNVNALLLGDSALYLCASSLYRNEKLFFGSGTQLSVL.